This T cell receptor (beta chain) derives from a study of T cell responses to AZD1222 COVID-19 vaccine. Study observations and caveats: There were repertoire samples only from the period after the peak T cell response. Females made up more of the donors, who were largely white British, and clonal diversity may have come out too low. Vaccination with two AZD1222 doses was followed by a rise in Spike-specific TCR breadth and depth.

Some clones are missing from TCRdb's copy, which holds only in-frame ones; the method was immunoSEQ multiplex PCR. The sample lists around 150,000 clones; over 85% were seen once. The germline gives CDR1 SGHRS, CDR2 YFSETQ. There are 15 residues in the CDR3. The germline V and J ends were trimmed by 1 base and 0 bases, with 8 bases remaining between them. Second-dose intervals of approximately 4 or approximately 12 weeks were pooled. Comments on this clone: Its antigen is undetermined.

This TCR derives from an adult who received the AZD1222 COVID-19 vaccine. J is TRBJ1-5 and V is TRBV5-1; D is perhaps TRBD1 (5 bases). The source material was peripheral blood, sampled 28 days after the second AZD1222 dose. The CDR3 loop is CASSLRGDSNQPQHF. CDR3 nucleotide sequence: TGCGCCAGCAGCTTGAGAGGGGATAGCAATCAGCCCCAGCATTTT.